These T cell receptor beta chains were read from a single sample in a study of blood T cells in healthy people across ages. TCRdb called the 5' RACE reads again in MiXCR, with one record for every CDR3 protein. The sample yields 1.5 million to 2 million distinct CDR3 sequences, 40% to 55% seen once. What was sequenced was blood. The receptors were sampled from a woman in her thirties or forties in good health. Each CDR3 is given with its conserved first and last residue. Each record gives: J gene, D gene, clone size, V gene, CDR3 protein, CDR3 DNA. A D gene is named only where the DNA matches it firmly. Where a row states a size, it is once, few, many or the class of an expanded clone; other rows omit it.

j_gene: TRBJ2-4
d_gene: TRBD1
abundance: few
v_gene: TRBV7-2
CDR3aa: CASSFPGTGGNIQYF
CDR3nt: TGTGCCAGCAGCTTCCCCGGGACAGGGGGTAACATTCAGTACTTC

j_gene: TRBJ2-1
d_gene: TRBD2
abundance: -
v_gene: TRBV9
CDR3aa: CASGFGGGYNEQFF
CDR3nt: TGTGCCAGCGGATTTGGGGGAGGGTACAATGAGCAGTTCTTC

j_gene: TRBJ2-7
d_gene: TRBD1
abundance: -
v_gene: TRBV11-2
CDR3aa: CASSQGERTGTNYEQYF
CDR3nt: TGTGCCAGCAGCCAGGGAGAGAGGACAGGGACGAACTACGAGCAGTACTTC

j_gene: TRBJ2-6
d_gene: -
abundance: few
v_gene: TRBV28
CDR3aa: CASKRDSSGANVLTF
CDR3nt: TGTGCCAGCAAAAGAGACAGCTCTGGGGCCAACGTCCTGACTTTC

j_gene: TRBJ1-4
d_gene: -
abundance: -
v_gene: TRBV6-1
CDR3aa: CASSETGREKLFF
CDR3nt: TGTGCCAGCAGTGAGACAGGAAGAGAAAAACTGTTTTTT

j_gene: TRBJ2-6
d_gene: -
abundance: -
v_gene: TRBV28
CDR3aa: CVSSFGGSSGANVLTF
CDR3nt: TGTGTCAGCAGTTTTGGGGGCAGCTCTGGGGCCAACGTCCTGACTTTC

j_gene: TRBJ2-1
d_gene: -
abundance: -
v_gene: TRBV5-1
CDR3aa: CASSLDSQGTYNEQFF
CDR3nt: TGCGCCAGCAGCTTGGATTCCCAGGGTACCTACAATGAGCAGTTCTTC

j_gene: TRBJ2-3
d_gene: -
abundance: few
v_gene: TRBV27
CDR3aa: CASSFFDRVYF
CDR3nt: TGTGCCAGCAGTTTTTTCGACCGTGTGTATTTT

j_gene: TRBJ2-1
d_gene: TRBD2
abundance: many
v_gene: TRBV5-1
CDR3aa: CASSLEAGGTYNEQFF
CDR3nt: TGCGCCAGCAGCTTGGAGGCGGGGGGAACCTACAATGAGCAGTTCTTC

j_gene: TRBJ1-5
d_gene: -
abundance: -
v_gene: TRBV29-1
CDR3aa: CSVELTGESNQPQHF
CDR3nt: TGCAGCGTTGAGCTGACAGGTGAGAGCAATCAGCCCCAGCATTTT

j_gene: TRBJ2-1
d_gene: TRBD1
abundance: few
v_gene: TRBV29-1
CDR3aa: CSVGTGDKQFF
CDR3nt: TGCAGCGTCGGGACAGGCGATAAGCAGTTCTTC

j_gene: TRBJ2-3
d_gene: -
abundance: -
v_gene: TRBV20-1
CDR3aa: CSASVLWDTQYF
CDR3nt: TGCAGTGCTAGCGTGTTATGGGATACGCAGTATTTT

j_gene: TRBJ2-6
d_gene: -
abundance: few
v_gene: TRBV7-2
CDR3aa: CASSSRGISGANVLTF
CDR3nt: TGTGCCAGCAGCTCCCGCGGGATCTCTGGGGCCAACGTCCTGACTTTC

j_gene: TRBJ2-4
d_gene: -
abundance: few
v_gene: TRBV9
CDR3aa: CASSVGAGIAKNIRYF
CDR3nt: -

j_gene: TRBJ1-6
d_gene: -
abundance: -
v_gene: TRBV7-2
CDR3aa: CASSFQPNSPLHF
CDR3nt: TGTGCCAGCAGCTTCCAGCCCAATTCACCCCTCCACTTT

j_gene: TRBJ1-6
d_gene: TRBD1
abundance: few
v_gene: TRBV12-3/TRBV12-4
CDR3aa: CASSNGQANSPLHF
CDR3nt: TGTGCCAGCAGTAATGGACAGGCCAATTCACCCCTCCACTTT

j_gene: TRBJ2-3
d_gene: -
abundance: -
v_gene: TRBV24-1
CDR3aa: CATTSRSADTQYF
CDR3nt: TGTGCCACCACTTCTCGGTCGGCAGATACGCAGTATTTT

j_gene: TRBJ2-5
d_gene: -
abundance: few
v_gene: TRBV6-1
CDR3aa: CASSAGVQETQYF
CDR3nt: TGTGCCAGCAGTGCGGGGGTACAAGAGACCCAGTACTTC

j_gene: TRBJ2-3
d_gene: TRBD2
abundance: -
v_gene: TRBV6-2/TRBV6-3
CDR3aa: CASSYAGRELANLDTQYF
CDR3nt: TGTGCCAGCAGTTACGCCGGCAGAGAACTAGCGAACCTAGATACGCAGTATTTT

j_gene: TRBJ2-5
d_gene: TRBD1
abundance: -
v_gene: TRBV9
CDR3aa: CASSALVGTGIQETQYF
CDR3nt: TGTGCCAGCAGCGCTCTGGTCGGGACAGGAATCCAAGAGACCCAGTACTTC

j_gene: TRBJ2-7
d_gene: TRBD2
abundance: -
v_gene: TRBV29-1
CDR3aa: CSVAIAGGNSYNEQYF
CDR3nt: TGCAGCGTCGCAATAGCGGGGGGGAACTCCTACAATGAGCAGTACTTC

j_gene: TRBJ2-1
d_gene: TRBD1
abundance: few
v_gene: TRBV9
CDR3aa: CASSPGQVTYNEQFF
CDR3nt: TGTGCCAGCAGTCCGGGACAGGTGACCTACAATGAGCAGTTCTTC

j_gene: TRBJ2-5
d_gene: TRBD2
abundance: -
v_gene: TRBV7-8
CDR3aa: CASSLARTSGPTIQETQYF
CDR3nt: TGTGCCAGCAGCTTAGCGCGAACTAGCGGACCGACCATTCAAGAGACCCAGTACTTC

j_gene: TRBJ2-5
d_gene: -
abundance: -
v_gene: TRBV28
CDR3aa: CASRPHRDTPETQYF
CDR3nt: TGTGCCAGCAGACCCCACCGGGATACACCGGAGACCCAGTACTTC

j_gene: TRBJ2-5
d_gene: -
abundance: few
v_gene: TRBV28
CDR3aa: CATRMEETQYF
CDR3nt: TGTGCCACCCGTATGGAAGAGACCCAGTACTTC

j_gene: TRBJ2-5
d_gene: TRBD1
abundance: few
v_gene: TRBV6-6
CDR3aa: CASSHGYQGDMETQYF
CDR3nt: TGTGCCAGCAGTCACGGGTATCAGGGGGATATGGAGACCCAGTACTTC

j_gene: TRBJ2-5
d_gene: TRBD2
abundance: once
v_gene: TRBV4-1
CDR3aa: CASSQRSGLAGKNEQYF
CDR3nt: TGCGCCAGCAGCCAAAGATCAGGACTAGCGGGGAAGAATGAGCAGTACTTC

j_gene: TRBJ2-7
d_gene: TRBD2
abundance: few
v_gene: TRBV28
CDR3aa: CASTQGGALYEQYF
CDR3nt: TGTGCCAGCACCCAGGGAGGGGCCCTCTACGAGCAGTACTTC

j_gene: TRBJ2-5
d_gene: -
abundance: -
v_gene: TRBV21-1
CDR3aa: CASSKEWDRLLLETQYF
CDR3nt: TGTGCCAGCAGCAAAGAGTGGGACAGATTACTCCTAGAGACCCAGTACTTC

j_gene: TRBJ2-1
d_gene: -
abundance: -
v_gene: TRBV5-1
CDR3aa: CASSLGGGGPNEQFF
CDR3nt: TGCGCCAGCAGCTTAGGGGGCGGGGGTCCCAATGAGCAGTTCTTC

j_gene: TRBJ2-5
d_gene: -
abundance: -
v_gene: TRBV10-3
CDR3aa: CAIQPSGGGETQYF
CDR3nt: TGTGCCATCCAACCCTCTGGCGGCGGGGAGACCCAGTACTTC

j_gene: TRBJ2-3
d_gene: TRBD1
abundance: -
v_gene: TRBV6-5
CDR3aa: CASSYTRDRATDTQYF
CDR3nt: TGTGCCAGCAGCTACACCCGGGACAGGGCCACAGATACGCAGTATTTT

j_gene: TRBJ1-6
d_gene: -
abundance: -
v_gene: TRBV9
CDR3aa: CASSVETGGGTPLHF
CDR3nt: TGTGCCAGCAGCGTAGAAACGGGGGGCGGGACACCCCTCCACTTT

j_gene: TRBJ2-2
d_gene: -
abundance: -
v_gene: TRBV10-3
CDR3aa: CAIGTQNTGELFF
CDR3nt: TGTGCCATCGGGACTCAGAACACCGGGGAGCTGTTTTTT

j_gene: TRBJ2-1
d_gene: TRBD1
abundance: -
v_gene: TRBV27
CDR3aa: CASSFTGAGEQFF
CDR3nt: TGTGCCAGCAGTTTTACAGGGGCCGGCGAGCAGTTCTTC

j_gene: TRBJ1-4
d_gene: TRBD1
abundance: -
v_gene: TRBV7-9
CDR3aa: CASSRQQGNEKLFF
CDR3nt: TGTGCCAGCAGCAGACAACAGGGGAATGAAAAACTGTTTTTT

j_gene: TRBJ1-2
d_gene: -
abundance: -
v_gene: TRBV2
CDR3aa: CASNVGISGYTF
CDR3nt: TGTGCCAGCAACGTAGGGATTAGTGGCTACACCTTC

j_gene: TRBJ1-2
d_gene: -
abundance: few
v_gene: TRBV11-2
CDR3aa: CASSPIRRGYTF
CDR3nt: TGTGCCAGCAGCCCGATCCGCCGTGGCTACACCTTC

j_gene: TRBJ2-5
d_gene: -
abundance: few
v_gene: TRBV20-1
CDR3aa: CSARGGALQETQYF
CDR3nt: TGCAGTGCTAGGGGGGGGGCGTTGCAAGAGACCCAGTACTTC

j_gene: TRBJ2-3
d_gene: -
abundance: few
v_gene: TRBV12-3/TRBV12-4
CDR3aa: CASRWTHADTQYF
CDR3nt: TGTGCCAGCAGATGGACACACGCGGATACGCAGTATTTT

j_gene: TRBJ2-7
d_gene: -
abundance: few
v_gene: TRBV4-3
CDR3aa: CASSRIRDPYYEQYF
CDR3nt: TGCGCCAGCAGCCGTATCCGGGACCCTTACTACGAGCAGTACTTC

j_gene: TRBJ2-7
d_gene: TRBD1
abundance: -
v_gene: TRBV2
CDR3aa: CASSRQGMYEQYF
CDR3nt: TGTGCCAGCAGTCGACAGGGGATGTACGAGCAGTACTTC

j_gene: TRBJ1-5
d_gene: -
abundance: -
v_gene: TRBV6-5
CDR3aa: CASRTGYSNQPQHF
CDR3nt: TGTGCCAGCAGGACGGGTTATAGCAATCAGCCCCAGCATTTT

j_gene: TRBJ2-5
d_gene: TRBD1
abundance: -
v_gene: TRBV27
CDR3aa: CASSLGQGVARETQYF
CDR3nt: TGTGCCAGCAGTCTCGGACAGGGGGTCGCCCGAGAGACCCAGTACTTC

j_gene: TRBJ2-1
d_gene: -
abundance: -
v_gene: TRBV29-1
CDR3aa: CSVRTGFSYEQFF
CDR3nt: TGCAGCGTTAGGACGGGATTCTCCTACGAGCAGTTCTTC

j_gene: TRBJ2-7
d_gene: TRBD1
abundance: -
v_gene: TRBV27
CDR3aa: CASSLSIGTGRVQYF
CDR3nt: TGTGCCAGCAGTTTATCGATTGGGACAGGGCGTGTCCAGTACTTC

j_gene: TRBJ2-4
d_gene: -
abundance: few
v_gene: TRBV7-2
CDR3aa: CASSLGLTIQYF
CDR3nt: TGTGCCAGCAGCTTAGGACTCACTATTCAGTACTTC

j_gene: TRBJ2-3
d_gene: -
abundance: many
v_gene: TRBV27
CDR3aa: CASSLSGAKYTADTQYF
CDR3nt: TGTGCCAGCAGTTTATCTGGGGCAAAGTACACGGCAGATACGCAGTATTTT

j_gene: TRBJ2-1
d_gene: TRBD2
abundance: -
v_gene: TRBV12-3/TRBV12-4
CDR3aa: CASSTSGGGFYEQFF
CDR3nt: TGTGCCAGCAGTACTAGCGGGGGGGGATTTTATGAGCAGTTCTTC

j_gene: TRBJ2-7
d_gene: TRBD1
abundance: few
v_gene: TRBV7-9
CDR3aa: CASSPGQGAMDEQYF
CDR3nt: TGTGCCAGCAGCCCCGGACAGGGGGCTATGGACGAGCAGTACTTC

j_gene: TRBJ2-7
d_gene: TRBD2
abundance: -
v_gene: TRBV7-9
CDR3aa: CASSPGTSGGIYNEQYF
CDR3nt: TGTGCCAGCAGCCCCGGGACTAGCGGGGGGATCTACAATGAGCAGTACTTC

j_gene: TRBJ2-1
d_gene: -
abundance: -
v_gene: TRBV3-1
CDR3aa: CASSQDHSSLNEQFF
CDR3nt: TGTGCCAGCAGCCAAGATCATTCGTCGCTCAATGAGCAGTTCTTC

j_gene: TRBJ1-5
d_gene: -
abundance: -
v_gene: TRBV28
CDR3aa: CASSLWGSGNQPQHF
CDR3nt: TGTGCCAGCAGTTTGTGGGGATCGGGGAATCAGCCCCAGCATTTT

j_gene: TRBJ2-1
d_gene: -
abundance: -
v_gene: TRBV12-3/TRBV12-4
CDR3aa: CASSLGRYREQFF
CDR3nt: TGTGCCAGCAGTTTAGGCCGCTATAGAGAGCAGTTCTTC

j_gene: TRBJ1-4
d_gene: -
abundance: -
v_gene: TRBV5-4
CDR3aa: CASRKTYGDEKLFF
CDR3nt: TGTGCCAGCAGGAAAACATACGGGGATGAAAAACTGTTTTTT

j_gene: TRBJ2-7
d_gene: -
abundance: few
v_gene: TRBV5-4
CDR3aa: CASSLAGLASYEQYF
CDR3nt: TGTGCCAGCAGCTTGGCGGGCCTGGCCAGCTACGAGCAGTACTTC

j_gene: TRBJ2-7
d_gene: TRBD1
abundance: -
v_gene: TRBV20-1
CDR3aa: CSATRDREIYEQYF
CDR3nt: TGCAGTGCTACCCGGGACAGAGAGATCTACGAGCAGTACTTC

j_gene: TRBJ2-7
d_gene: -
abundance: few
v_gene: TRBV20-1
CDR3aa: CSARGTAYSYEQYF
CDR3nt: TGCAGTGCTCGAGGGACGGCCTACTCCTACGAGCAGTACTTC

j_gene: TRBJ1-1
d_gene: -
abundance: -
v_gene: TRBV7-9
CDR3aa: CASSPYPMGNTEAFF
CDR3nt: TGTGCCAGCAGCCCCTACCCCATGGGGAACACTGAAGCTTTCTTT